This T cell receptor (beta chain) derives from a study of cytomegalovirus exposure and HLA in healthy donors. General study findings and limits: A later analysis linked a missense variant in DCLRE1C to the trimming of TCR beta V and J genes. The authors listed about 170 TCR beta chains as cytomegalovirus-associated. Rarity held for most TCR sequences, but there were some public TCRs that occurred in many donors.

The PCR used 60 Vbeta and 13 Jbeta primers. Source study methods: About 10 million shared chains were among the 65 million to 85 million unique TCR beta chains that a later analysis counted. Clones were sequenced by immunoSEQ multiplex PCR, and TCRdb holds only the in-frame ones, with some missing. V and J calls and clone size follow that table, whereas D and trimming were derived from the DNA. Among over 110,000 clones listed, 65% to 85% were seen once. There are 14 residues in the CDR3. The germline V gene has CDR1 SGHAT and CDR2 FQNNGV. Trimming took 5 bases from V and 10 from J, leaving 15 bases between them. On this clone itself: Its antigen remains unknown.

The rearrangement joins TRBV11-2 to TRBJ1-6; D remains ambiguous. Sample: PBMCs. The receptor was isolated from a man between 18 and 35 years old in good health and CMV-seronegative. The CDR3 is CASSLGGDRSPLHF. The CDR3, as DNA: TGTGCCAGCAGCCTCGGCGGGGATCGGTCACCCCTCCACTTT.